Following are 16 T cell receptor beta chains from one sample sequenced in a study of blood T cell repertoires in COVID-19. The data were produced by immunoSEQ multiplex PCR, yet TCRdb's version contains in-frame clones alone and is incomplete. Of around 210,000 clones in the sample, more than 70% were seen once. The sequencing sample was made of PBMCs or T cells enriched from blood (not recorded which). The source is a woman in her late teens or twenties who had recovered from COVID-19.

This chain connects TRBV29-1 to TRBJ2-1; D unresolved. Germline-derived CDR1 and CDR2 are SQVTM and ANQGSEA. Trimming pared 5 bases from V and 0 bases from J, leaving 11 bases between. The CDR3 length is 14 residues. In nucleotides, the CDR3 is TGCAGCGTTTTGTTATCTAGCTCCTACAATGAGCAGTTCTTC. Translation gives CSVLLSSSYNEQFF.

The V and J genes are TRBV4-1 and TRBJ1-5; 10 bases fit TRBD1. Unmatched junction bases numbered 17, after V lost 1 base and J lost 2 bases. From germline, CDR1 is MGHRA and CDR2 YSYEKL. The CDR3 has 21 residues. DNA of the CDR3: TGCGCCAGCAGCCAAGGAGTAGGGAGGACAGGGGGGAAGGGTGGCAATCAGCCCCAGCATTTT. This codes for CASSQGVGRTGGKGGNQPQHF.

The chain employs TRBV28 and TRBJ2-5; D is possibly TRBD2 (6 bases). Trimming took 8 bases from V and 2 from J, leaving 15 bases between them. CDR3 length equals 14 residues. Germline V gene lookup returns CDR1 MDHEN and CDR2 SYDVKM. CDR3 nucleotides: TGTGCCAGCGGGCTAGCGACTATTCAAGAGACCCAGTACTTC. This codes for CASGLATIQETQYF.

The J gene is TRBJ1-4, the V gene TRBV9; D is unclear. Trimming removed 0 bases at V and 6 bases at J, with 12 bases between. The CDR3 spans 15 residues. CDR1 SGDLS and CDR2 YYNGEE come from the germline V gene. DNA of the CDR3: TGTGCCAGCAGCGTAGATGGAGGGCAGGATGAAAAACTGTTTTTT. This translates into CASSVDGGQDEKLFF.

The chain recombines TRBV5-6 with TRBJ1-2; 10 bases agree with TRBD1. Germline-derived CDR1 and CDR2 are SGHDT and YYEEEE. After removal of 4 bases from V and 4 bases from J, the junction contained 4 bases not matched to a gene. CDR3 length: 14 residues. CDR3 protein: CASSMGQGTYGYTF. The CDR3 nucleotides read TGTGCCAGCAGCATGGGACAGGGGACCTATGGCTACACCTTC.

The chain employs TRBV5-1 and TRBJ2-7; 8 positions match TRBD1. This CDR3 is 14 amino acids long. J gave up 3 bases and V 0 bases, and 2 bases lay outside the gene matches. Germline V lookup: CDR1 SGHRS, CDR2 YFSETQ. In nucleotides, the CDR3 is TGCGCCAGCAGCTTGGATACAGGGGGCTACGAGCAGTACTTC. The encoded protein is CASSLDTGGYEQYF.

A note on this clone: Other DNA sequences in this specimen translate into the identical CDR3. This chain uses TRBV9 with TRBJ1-3; tentative D call: TRBD1 (5 bases). Germline values: CDR1 SGDLS, CDR2 YYNGEE. V was cut by 0 bases and J by 1 base, with 11 bases left in between. CDR3 length: 16 residues. CDR3 nucleotide sequence: TGTGCCAGCAGCGTAGCGGGTGACAGTTCTGGAAACACCATATATTTT. Amino acids: CASSVAGDSSGNTIYF.

The V call is TRBV6-1, the J call TRBJ2-1; 8 bases agree with TRBD1. Germline V gene lookup returns CDR1 MNHNS and CDR2 SASEGT. This CDR3 contains 15 residues. V lost 2 bases, J lost 9 bases, and 9 bases stayed unmatched. This chain's CDR3 is CASSEQRTGLSEQFF. In nucleotides, the CDR3 is TGTGCCAGCAGTGAACAGAGGACAGGGCTTAGTGAGCAGTTCTTC.

The chain is built from TRBV3-1 (or the pseudogene TRBV3-2) and TRBJ2-1; no clear D. V lost 2 bases and J lost 5, with 7 bases in between. The CDR3 is 13 residues long. CDR1 is LGHDT and CDR2 is YNNKEL in the germline V gene (reference sequence). This CDR3 is CASSQLTDNEQFF. The CDR3 DNA reads as TGTGCCAGCAGCCAATTAACGGACAATGAGCAGTTCTTC.

This clone was detected only once. The chain links TRBV27 to TRBJ2-1; tentatively, D is TRBD1 (5 bases). In germline, CDR1 is MNHEY, CDR2 SMNVEV (reference sequence). The CDR3 contains 13 residues. V was clipped by 6 bases and J by 5 bases, with 11 bases between them. CDR3 region: CASSLARDNEQFF. CDR3 nucleotide sequence: TGTGCCAGCAGCTTAGCCAGGGACAATGAGCAGTTCTTC.

This clone was recorded a few times. The chain combines TRBV5-5 with TRBJ1-2; D is ambiguous. There are 16 residues in the CDR3. Trimming pared 0 bases from V and 0 bases from J, leaving 12 bases between. Per the germline V gene, CDR1 is SGHKS and CDR2 is YYEKEE (reference sequence). The CDR3 loop is CASSLETGIPNYGYTF. CDR3 in DNA: TGTGCCAGCAGCTTGGAAACGGGGATTCCTAACTATGGCTACACCTTC. Combining the CDR3 with reference TRBV5-5 and TRBJ1-2 gives the whole variable domain DAGVTQSPTHLIKTRGQQVTLRCSPISGHKSVSWYQQVLGQGPQFIFQYYEKEERGRGNFPDRFSARQFPNYSSELNVNALLLGDSALYLCASSLETGIPNYGYTFGSGTRLTVV.

The V gene is TRBV7-9, the J gene TRBJ2-5; D unclear. With 4 bases removed from V and 3 bases from J, the gap between germline ends came to 6 bases. This CDR3 is 12 amino acids long. Germline CDR1 reads SEHNR; CDR2 reads FQNEAQ (reference sequence). The CDR3 is CASSSSEETQYF. CDR3 bases: TGTGCCAGCAGCTCATCGGAAGAGACCCAGTACTTC.

This clone was seen a handful of times. The rearrangement joins TRBV23-1 to TRBJ2-7, with D tentatively TRBD1 (6 bases). TRBV23-1 is placed among ORFs of uncertain function. The germline V and J ends were trimmed by 2 bases and 5 bases, with 28 bases remaining between them. CDR3 length: 19 residues. The CDR3 DNA is TGCGCCAGCAGTCAACCCCCAGGTGGGCCTGGGGGCGCCGTCCACGAGCAGTACTTC. As protein: CASSQPPGGPGGAVHEQYF.

The CDR3 DNA sequence: TGTGCCAGCACCCCCGAAGGGCAGGGGGCGCCTATTGAGCAGTTCTTC. Protein sequence: CASTPEGQGAPIEQFF. The chain recombines TRBV13 with TRBJ2-1; 8 positions agree with TRBD1. CDR3 length: 16 residues. Germline CDR1 is PRHDT and CDR2 is FYEKMQ (reference sequence). V lost 7 bases to trimming and J lost 9 bases; unmatched junction nucleotides: 17.

CDR3 in DNA: TGCGCCAGCATTGGTGTCGGGGGGGACACAGATACGCAGTATTTT. Translated, it gives CASIGVGGDTDTQYF. The V and J genes are TRBV10-2 and TRBJ2-3; the match to TRBD2 covers 8 bases. V shed 7 bases and J 2 bases; nucleotides not matched to a gene: 8. This CDR3 comprises 15 residues. The germline CDR1 and CDR2 sequences are WSHSY and SAAADI.

For the CDR3, the DNA is TGCGCCAGCAGCCCGGCAGGGTGGGAAAAACTGTTTTTT. Translating gives CASSPAGWEKLFF. The chain combines TRBV5-1 with TRBJ1-4; weak D call: TRBD1 (5 bases). Germline V gene sequence: CDR1 SGHRS, CDR2 YFSETQ. The CDR3 loop spans 13 amino acids. V was shortened by 4 bases and J by 8 bases, with 12 bases between the two germline ends. The full variable domain, with the rest looked up from reference TRBV5-1 and TRBJ1-4, is KAGVTQTPRYLIKTRGQQVTLSCSPISGHRSVSWYQQTPGQGLQFLFEYFSETQRNKGNFPGRFSGRQFSNSRSEMNVSTLELGDSALYLCASSPAGWEKLFFGSGTQLSVL.